This T cell receptor beta chain was sequenced in a study of beta chain features in type 1 diabetes. Points from the study as a whole: VDJ junctions sequenced from type 1 diabetes patients showed fewer insertions and more deletions. Patients' naive, central memory and regulatory TCRB repertoires appeared more alike than those of healthy donors.

Germline CDR1 reads MDHEN; CDR2 reads SYDVKM. The CDR3 is made up of 15 amino acids. V trimming: 5 bases; J trimming: 2 bases; junction bases outside the gene matches: 8. What was sequenced were expressed TCRB transcripts, since all of the isolated RNA had been reverse transcribed. Sequencing was performed with immunoSEQ multiplex PCR; in TCRdb, only in-frame clones are kept and a portion is missing. The sample has 140,000 or so clones; about 10% are singletons. Only one heparinised blood draw was taken per donor, and its volume averaged approximately 0.11 L. Populations isolated by sorting all had purity greater than 95%. This clone showed up many times. The antigen is unknown.

This rearrangement joins TRBV28 to TRBJ2-5, with TRBD1 matching 7 bases. Sample: central memory CD4+ T cells from blood. The TCR originated in a man between 18 and 35 years old in good health. The CDR3 sequence is CASSPWTGAQETQYF. The CDR3, as DNA: TGTGCCAGCAGTCCCTGGACAGGAGCGCAAGAGACCCAGTACTTC.